The next 14 T cell receptor beta chains were all read from a single sample in a study of blood T cell repertoires in COVID-19. The assay was immunoSEQ multiplex PCR, and TCRdb's table has in-frame clones only and misses some. The sample has about 440,000 clones, 70% to 90% seen once. The sequencing input was PBMCs or T cells enriched from blood (not recorded which). The receptors here all came from a woman aged 18-29 years with acute COVID-19.

The chain uses TRBV5-1 and TRBJ1-2; a weak D match, TRBD1 (6 bases). CDR1 and CDR2 (germline): SGHRS, YFSETQ. This CDR3 has 14 residues. V lost 5 bases and J lost 0, with 11 bases in between. CDR3 amino acids: CASRTGTTNYGYTF. The CDR3 bases are TGCGCCAGCAGGACCGGGACAACTAACTATGGCTACACCTTC.

The gene calls are TRBV2 and TRBJ2-6; 10 bases agree with TRBD1. This CDR3 is 19 amino acids long. Germline V lookup: CDR1 SNHLY, CDR2 FYNNEI. V shed 3 bases and J 5 bases; nucleotides not matched to a gene: 13. CDR3 sequence: CASSEGRDRGGRRANVLTF. The CDR3 DNA reads as TGTGCCAGCAGTGAGGGCCGGGACAGGGGAGGGCGAAGGGCCAACGTCCTGACTTTC.

This sequence joins TRBV5-8 and TRBJ1-2; perhaps TRBD1 as D (5 bases). The germline V and J ends were trimmed by 1 base and 6 bases, with 13 bases remaining between them. The V gene's germline CDR1 is SGHTS and CDR2 YDEGEE. The CDR3 runs to 14 residues. This chain's CDR3 is CASSLQGGLDGYTF. The CDR3 DNA is TGTGCCAGCAGCTTGCAGGGAGGTTTAGATGGCTACACCTTC.

The J gene is TRBJ2-5, the V gene TRBV9; D is unresolved. This CDR3 region has 14 residues. Per the germline V gene, CDR1 is SGDLS and CDR2 is YYNGEE. Trimming removed 0 bases from V and 6 bases from J, with 12 bases in between. In nucleotides, the CDR3 is TGTGCCAGCAGCGTAGATGGTAGCTGGCAGACCCAGTACTTC. Protein sequence: CASSVDGSWQTQYF.

The CDR3, as DNA: TGTGCCAGCAGCTTAGCCCGCTACAATCAGCCCCAGCATTTT. Translating it yields CASSLARYNQPQHF. V and J are TRBV13 and TRBJ1-5; no firm D call. CDR3 length: 14 amino acids. V lost 1 base and J 3 bases, leaving 7 bases between the germline ends. Germline V CDR1 and CDR2: PRHDT, FYEKMQ (reference sequence).

The rearrangement uses TRBV19 and TRBJ1-3; no definite D call. V gave up 7 bases and J gave up 2 bases, with 15 bases separating them. This CDR3 region has 15 residues. The germline V gene encodes CDR1 LNHDA and CDR2 SQIVND (reference sequence). CDR3 bases: TGTGCCAGTACCGAATCGGTGGTAACTGGAAACACCATATATTTT. This sequence encodes CASTESVVTGNTIYF. The full variable domain, completed using reference TRBV19 and TRBJ1-3, is DGGITQSPKYLFRKEGQNVTLSCEQNLNHDAMYWYRQDPGQGLRLIYYSQIVNDFQKGDIAEGYSVSREKKESFPLTVTSAQKNPTAFYLCASTESVVTGNTIYFGEGSWLTVV.

Here the CDR3 reads CASSLGQGGYGYTF. The CDR3 DNA is TGTGCCAGCTCACTTGGACAGGGTGGCTATGGCTACACCTTC. The rearrangement uses TRBV18 and TRBJ1-2; 8 nucleotides line up with TRBD1. The germline gives CDR1 KGHSH, CDR2 LQKENI. This CDR3 has 14 residues. V shed 4 bases and J 4 bases; nucleotides not matched to a gene: 5.

The chain's CDR3 is CASSQGWSSYEQYF. In DNA, the CDR3 is TGCGCCAGCAGCCAAGGGTGGAGCTCCTACGAGCAGTACTTC. The J gene is TRBJ2-7, the V gene TRBV4-3; the D is unclear. CDR1 LGHNA and CDR2 YSLEER come from the germline V gene. Deletions cut 1 base from V and 0 bases from J, with 7 bases between. The CDR3 sequence is 14 residues long.

The genes are TRBV3-1 (or the pseudogene TRBV3-2) and TRBJ1-1; D not certain. This CDR3 region has 13 residues. V dropped 8 bases and J dropped 4 bases, with 14 bases sitting between them. Germline V lookup: CDR1 LGHDT, CDR2 YNNKEL (reference sequence). The CDR3 DNA follows: TGTGCCAGCGGCTCCGTGGGAGCCACTGAAGCTTTCTTT. Its translation: CASGSVGATEAFF.

The CDR3 spells CASSLGQGGNEQFF. The CDR3 nucleotides are TGTGCCAGCAGCCTAGGACAGGGGGGAAATGAGCAGTTCTTC. This chain joins TRBV9 and TRBJ2-1; 10 nucleotides align to TRBD1. Germline lookup yields CDR1 SGDLS and CDR2 YYNGEE. V lost 4 bases and J lost 7; bases outside the gene matches: 5. The CDR3 contains 14 residues.

This CDR3 reads CASSEALLVQGNNSPLHF. The CDR3 DNA is TGTGCCAGCAGTGAAGCGCTTCTGGTACAGGGCAATAATTCACCCCTCCACTTT. V gene TRBV6-1 combines with J gene TRBJ1-6, with D maybe TRBD1 (6 bases). The CDR3 sequence is 18 residues long. The germline CDR1 and CDR2 sequences are MNHNS and SASEGT. V dropped 0 bases and J dropped 5 bases, with 17 bases sitting between them.

The gene calls are TRBV27 and TRBJ2-7; 9 bases are shared with TRBD1. V gave up 6 bases and J gave up 3 bases; unmatched junction bases: 6. Germline CDR1 and CDR2: MNHEY and SMNVEV (reference sequence). The CDR3 has 14 residues. In DNA form, the CDR3 reads TGTGCCAGCAGCCACAGGGGGCGGAACTACGAGCAGTACTTC. Translation: CASSHRGRNYEQYF.

The chain employs TRBV19 and TRBJ1-5; TRBD1 aligns across 7 bases. V gave up 4 bases and J gave up 3 bases; unmatched junction bases: 6. Germline V gene data show CDR1 as LNHDA and CDR2 as SQIVND (reference sequence). This CDR3 is built from 15 residues. CDR3: CASSNAGQINQPQHF. In DNA, the CDR3 is TGTGCCAGTAGTAACGCGGGACAGATCAATCAGCCCCAGCATTTT.

V usage is TRBV9 and J usage is TRBJ2-1, with D perhaps TRBD1 (5 bases). Germline CDR1 is SGDLS and CDR2 is YYNGEE. Trimming removed 0 bases at V and 6 bases at J, with 13 bases between. CDR3 length: 15 amino acids. The CDR3 nucleotides are TGTGCCAGCAGCGTAGGGTCCAGGGTGGGCAATGAGCAGTTCTTC. It encodes CASSVGSRVGNEQFF.